This entry concerns a single TCR beta chain. The antigen is undetermined. These data are taken from a study of EBV T-cell therapy then PD-1 blockade in nasopharyngeal carcinoma. Germline V gene lookup returns CDR1 LNHDA and CDR2 SQIVND (reference sequence). This CDR3 region has 14 residues. Germline trimming cut 5 bases from V and 7 bases from J; bases unmatched to any gene: 10. Repertoires were generated with immunoSEQ multiplex PCR, while TCRdb's copy carries only in-frame clones and drops some. The sample lists roughly 22,000 clones, about 79% occurring once. The treatment was: AdE1-LMPpoly-expanded autologous EBV-specific T-cell therapy followed by anti-PD-1 nivolumab.

The clonotype comes from a middle-aged man with nasopharyngeal carcinoma. This specimen consisted of CD8+ T cells from blood, obtained at day -245 from a patient whose treatment included autologous EBV-specific T cells and nivolumab. The genes are TRBV19 and TRBJ1-2; 7 nucleotides agree with TRBD1. Here the CDR3 DNA reads TGTGCCAGTAGTTTCTCCCGACAGGGATTTGGCTACACCTTC. It encodes CASSFSRQGFGYTF.